This T cell receptor (beta chain) is drawn from a study of shared clonotypes between healthy human individuals. Study details: The plates for each donor numbered three CD4 naive, three CD4 memory, two CD8 naive and one CD8 memory. General study results and limits: Deeper or shallower sequencing was expected to change how clonotypes are shared among donors.

CDR3 length: 15 amino acids. V lost 5 bases to trimming and J lost 7 bases; unmatched junction nucleotides: 9. CDR1 is SGHTA, CDR2 FQGNSA, per germline. A note on this clone: The antigen is unknown.

Researchers ran the assay at a deep level. Genomic DNA of each subset was evenly split across several immunoSEQ plates. Profiled with immunoSEQ multiplex PCR; TCRdb holds only in-frame clones, not every one. This table holds 1.6 million or so clones, 95% to 97% found once. Material: naive CD4+ T cells sorted from blood. Subset described: CD45RA+ positively selected. The source of this sequence is a man younger than 45 in good health. The chain recombines TRBV7-2 with TRBJ1-4; TRBD1 matches 8 bases. The CDR3 coding sequence is TGTGCCAGCAGCCAACAGGGGGGACGGGGTGAAAAACTGTTTTTT. Amino acids: CASSQQGGRGEKLFF.